This entry lists 20 T cell receptor beta chains sequenced from one sample in a study of OX40 agonist ivuxolimab in advanced cancers. Assay used: immunoSEQ multiplex PCR; TCRdb lists only in-frame clones, some missing. The sample lists tens of thousands of clones; about 95% were seen once. Source: CD4+ or CD8+ T cells sorted from blood, taken in a trial of the OX40 agonist ivuxolimab. The receptors were gathered from an adult with an advanced solid tumor such as melanoma, head and neck, liver or kidney cancer.

CDR3 in amino acids: CASTGYRGNEQFF. As DNA, the CDR3 is TGTGCCAGCACGGGATATAGGGGCAATGAGCAGTTCTTC. The chain couples TRBV6-1 to TRBJ2-1; D might be TRBD1 or TRBD2, each matching 5 bases. Trimming removed 7 bases from V and 6 bases from J, with 13 bases in between. The CDR3 contains 13 residues. Germline-derived CDR1 and CDR2 are MNHNS and SASEGT.

This chain uses TRBV4-3 with TRBJ2-3; 9 bases fit TRBD2. Per the germline V gene, CDR1 is LGHNA and CDR2 is YSLEER. The CDR3 contains 16 residues. Trimming at V came to 3 bases and at J to 6 bases, leaving 10 bases not matched to a gene. In nucleotides, the CDR3 is TGCGCCAGCAGCCAGAGGATAGCGGGAGATTCCGATACGCAGTATTTT. The encoded protein is CASSQRIAGDSDTQYF.

The chain's CDR3 is CASSLAYGSNYGYTF. The DNA for the CDR3 is TGTGCCAGCAGCTTGGCCTATGGATCTAACTATGGCTACACCTTC. V usage is TRBV5-6 and J usage is TRBJ1-2; unclear D gene. The V gene lost 0 bases and the J gene lost 0 bases, with 9 bases spanning the gap. The CDR3 contains 15 residues. CDR1 and CDR2 (germline): SGHDT, YYEEEE.

The CDR3 bases are TGTGCCAGCAGACACGGCTCCGGGGCTGAAGCTTTCTTT. As protein: CASRHGSGAEAFF. The chain employs TRBV2 and TRBJ1-1; D is uncertain. CDR3 length: 13 amino acids. CDR1 and CDR2 from the germline V gene are SNHLY and FYNNEI. V lost 6 bases to trimming and J lost 6 bases, with 14 bases between them. The full variable domain, completed using reference TRBV2 and TRBJ1-1, is EPEVTQTPSHQVTQMGQEVILRCVPISNHLYFYWYRQILGQKVEFLVSFYNNEISEKSEIFDDQFSVERPDGSNFTLKIRSTKLEDSAMYFCASRHGSGAEAFFGQGTRLTVV.

J is TRBJ2-7 and V is TRBV7-3; 9 bases match TRBD1. V shed 3 bases and J 4 bases; nucleotides not matched to a gene: 1. Germline CDR1 and CDR2: SGHTA and FQGTGA. CDR3 length: 13 residues. Here the CDR3 reads CASSFGQGYEQYF. In nucleotides, the CDR3 is TGTGCCAGCAGCTTCGGACAGGGGTACGAGCAGTACTTC.

The chain combines TRBV30 with TRBJ2-7; 11 bases are shared with TRBD2. The CDR3 length is 14 residues. The junction had 8 bases not matched to a gene; V was cut back by 4 bases and J by 6 bases. Germline CDR1 GTSNPN, CDR2 SVGIG (reference sequence). In DNA, the CDR3 is TGTGCCTGGACCAAGGGACTAGCGGCGTCCGAGCAGTACTTC. The encoded protein is CAWTKGLAASEQYF.

The rearrangement uses TRBV28 and TRBJ2-1; tentative D call: TRBD1 (6 bases). The CDR3 consists of 16 residues. V dropped 5 bases and J dropped 4 bases, with 18 bases sitting between them. Germline V lookup: CDR1 MDHEN, CDR2 SYDVKM. The chain's CDR3 is CASSVQRRDKYNEQFF. CDR3 DNA sequence: TGTGCCAGCAGTGTACAACGCCGGGACAAATACAATGAGCAGTTCTTC.

The rearrangement links TRBV2 to TRBJ2-7; D unresolved. CDR3 length: 13 amino acids. V was shortened by 5 bases and J by 7 bases, with 15 bases between the two germline ends. CDR1 and CDR2 (germline): SNHLY, FYNNEI. The CDR3 spells CASSPRPVREQYF. CDR3 nucleotide sequence: TGTGCCAGCAGTCCCCGTCCGGTGAGGGAGCAGTACTTC.

The chain joins TRBV28 to TRBJ2-1; TRBD2 aligns across 11 bases. The CDR3 covers 19 residues. Looked up from germline, CDR1 is MDHEN and CDR2 is SYDVKM. V lost 1 base to trimming and J lost 0 bases; unmatched junction nucleotides: 8. CDR3 in amino acids: CASSLYVGLADSSYNEQFF. The DNA for the CDR3 is TGTGCCAGCAGTTTATATGTGGGACTAGCGGATAGCTCCTACAATGAGCAGTTCTTC. The full variable domain, with the rest looked up from reference TRBV28 and TRBJ2-1, is DVKVTQSSRYLVKRTGEKVFLECVQDMDHENMFWYRQDPGLGLRLIYFSYDVKMKEKGDIPEGYSVSREKKERFSLILESASTNQTSMYLCASSLYVGLADSSYNEQFFGPGTRLTVL.

The chain recombines TRBV18 with TRBJ2-7; TRBD2 agrees at 10 bases. CDR3 length: 19 residues. The trim removed 0 bases at V and 2 bases at J, leaving 13 bases unmatched. Germline CDR1 is KGHSH and CDR2 is LQKENI. CDR3 nucleotide sequence: TGTGCCAGCTCACCACCGCGGGTTGGGGGGCTAGCGGGAGCCTACGAGCAGTACTTC. Amino acid sequence: CASSPPRVGGLAGAYEQYF.

The chain uses TRBV6-5 and TRBJ1-4; 8 nucleotides match TRBD1. J was trimmed by 6 bases and V by 4 bases; bases with no gene match: 7. This CDR3 is built from 15 residues. Germline V CDR1 and CDR2: MNHEY, SVGAGI. For the CDR3, the DNA is TGTGCCAGCAGTTCAAATCCGGGACAGGATGAAAAACTGTTTTTT. This encodes CASSSNPGQDEKLFF.

The J gene is TRBJ2-1, the V gene TRBV7-9, with D perhaps matching TRBD1 or TRBD2 (5 bases each). V lost 3 bases to trimming and J lost 7 bases, with 10 bases between them. The CDR3 has 13 residues. Germline V gives CDR1 SEHNR, CDR2 FQNEAQ (reference sequence). The CDR3 here is CASSFGWGNEQFF. CDR3 nucleotide sequence: TGTGCCAGCAGCTTCGGTTGGGGGAATGAGCAGTTCTTC.

The chain recombines TRBV5-5 with TRBJ2-7; 11 positions agree with TRBD1. Germline loops: CDR1 SGHKS, CDR2 YYEKEE (reference sequence). The J segment lost 6 bases and the V segment lost 4 bases, leaving 6 bases of the junction unmatched. The length of the CDR3 is 14 residues. The CDR3: CASSAGQGAFEQYF. The CDR3 bases are TGTGCCAGCAGCGCCGGACAGGGGGCATTCGAGCAGTACTTC.

The V gene is TRBV11-2, the J gene TRBJ2-5, with D unresolved. The V end was cut by 1 base, the J end by 4 bases, with 22 bases between. The CDR3 is 18 residues long. Germline V gene lookup returns CDR1 SGHAT and CDR2 FQNNGV. CDR3 sequence reads: CASSLGDLGPLVPETQYF. Written as DNA, the CDR3 is TGTGCCAGCAGCTTAGGAGATTTGGGCCCACTGGTCCCAGAGACCCAGTACTTC.

This clone was observed a few times. The chain uses TRBV2 and TRBJ1-2; no clear D. Germline assignment: CDR1 SNHLY and CDR2 FYNNEI. The CDR3 is 13 amino acids. V was trimmed by 2 bases and J by 8 bases, leaving 12 bases between them. The CDR3 loop is CASSEWGLGGYTF. CDR3 nucleotides: TGTGCCAGCAGTGAATGGGGTCTAGGAGGCTACACCTTC.

V gene TRBV9 combines with J gene TRBJ2-2; 12 nucleotides align to TRBD1. V was pared by 3 bases and J by 13 bases, with 4 bases of the junction left unmatched. This CDR3 is built from 13 residues. Germline V gives CDR1 SGDLS, CDR2 YYNGEE. The CDR3 bases are TGTGCCAGCAGCGCGGGACAGGGGGCGATGCTGTTTTTT. Translated, it gives CASSAGQGAMLFF. The full variable domain, completed using reference TRBV9 and TRBJ2-2, is DSGVTQTPKHLITATGQRVTLRCSPRSGDLSVYWYQQSLDQGLQFLIQYYNGEERAKGNILERFSAQQFPDLHSELNLSSLELGDSALYFCASSAGQGAMLFFGEGSRLTVL.

This chain links TRBV19 with TRBJ1-3; D is uncertain. The length of the CDR3 is 15 residues. Germline V gene lookup returns CDR1 LNHDA and CDR2 SQIVND (reference sequence). The ends were cut back, 0 bases at V and 2 bases at J, with 8 bases in the middle. The CDR3 spells CASSIDAGAGNTIYF. The CDR3 nucleotides are TGTGCCAGTAGTATAGATGCTGGGGCTGGAAACACCATATATTTT.

The V and J genes are TRBV28 and TRBJ2-1, with 7 bases aligning to TRBD2. V lost 0 bases and J lost 0; bases outside the gene matches: 2. Per germline, CDR1 MDHEN and CDR2 SYDVKM. CDR3 length equals 16 residues. This chain's CDR3 is CASSLWGGSSYNEQFF. Written as DNA, the CDR3 is TGTGCCAGCAGTTTATGGGGCGGGAGCTCCTACAATGAGCAGTTCTTC.

The chain has TRBV9 and TRBJ1-3; D unresolved. CDR1 SGDLS and CDR2 YYNGEE come from the germline V gene. Between the trimmed V and J ends, which lost 0 bases and 2 bases, there was a span of 15 bases. The CDR3 is 17 amino acids. This CDR3 reads CASSVVLRPSPGNTIYF. The CDR3 DNA follows: TGTGCCAGCAGCGTAGTCTTGAGACCCTCACCTGGAAACACCATATATTTT.

The gene calls are TRBV6-5 and TRBJ1-5, with D maybe TRBD1 (6 bases). CDR1 is MNHEY and CDR2 is SVGAGI in the germline V gene. V was clipped by 6 bases and J by 4 bases, with 13 bases between them. The CDR3 runs 14 residues. The CDR3 region is CASRSGQLNQPQHF. Here the CDR3 DNA reads TGTGCCAGCAGGTCTGGACAGTTAAATCAGCCCCAGCATTTT.